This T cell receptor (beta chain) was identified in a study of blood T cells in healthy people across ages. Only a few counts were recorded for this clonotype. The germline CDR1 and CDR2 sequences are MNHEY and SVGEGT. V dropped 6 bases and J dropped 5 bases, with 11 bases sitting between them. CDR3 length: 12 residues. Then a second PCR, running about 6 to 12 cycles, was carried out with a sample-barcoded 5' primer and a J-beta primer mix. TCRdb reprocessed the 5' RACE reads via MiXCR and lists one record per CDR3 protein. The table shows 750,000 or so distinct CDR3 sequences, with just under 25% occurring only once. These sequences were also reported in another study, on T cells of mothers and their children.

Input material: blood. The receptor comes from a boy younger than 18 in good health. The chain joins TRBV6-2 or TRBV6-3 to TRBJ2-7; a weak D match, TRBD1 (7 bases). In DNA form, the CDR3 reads TGTGCCAGCAGCCCAGGGGGGAACGAGCAGTACTTC. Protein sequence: CASSPGGNEQYF.